These T cell receptor beta chains were read from a single sample in a study of blood T cell repertoires in COVID-19. TCRdb's copy holds only in-frame clones and misses some; the assay was immunoSEQ multiplex PCR. The sample holds tens of thousands of clones, 88% seen once. Specimen: peripheral blood. All receptors derive from a man aged 55 to 70 with active COVID-19. CDR3s include the opening cysteine and the closing phenylalanine or tryptophan. Fields, in order: V gene, clone size, J gene, D gene, CDR3 protein, CDR3 DNA. D genes are given only for firm matches. Not every row has a clone size; where given, it reads once, few, many or a size class.

>TRBV11-2|once|TRBJ2-1|TRBD2
CASSLELPSGYNEQFF
TGTGCCAGCAGCTTAGAGCTCCCTAGCGGGTACAATGAGCAGTTCTTC
>TRBV5-1|NA|TRBJ1-1|TRBD1
CASSFGQGLMAEAFF
TGCGCCAGCAGCTTTGGACAGGGGTTGATGGCTGAAGCTTTCTTT
>TRBV9|NA|TRBJ2-7|TRBD2
CASSVASGTVYEQYF
TGTGCCAGCAGCGTAGCTAGCGGGACAGTCTACGAGCAGTACTTC
>TRBV11-2|NA|TRBJ1-1|NA
CASSLGGAVNTEAFF
TGTGCCAGCAGCTTAGGAGGAGCCGTGAACACTGAAGCTTTCTTT
>TRBV18|NA|TRBJ1-6|NA
CASSPPKSTGGGSPLHF
TGTGCCAGCTCACCACCGAAGTCGACAGGTGGAGGATCACCCCTCCACTTT
>TRBV11-3|NA|TRBJ2-1|NA
CASTSEAGTGDNEQFF
TGTGCCAGCACCTCGGAAGCCGGGACGGGGGACAATGAGCAGTTCTTC
>TRBV5-1|NA|TRBJ2-3|NA
CASSSTTQGYTQYF
TGCGCCAGCAGCTCAACAACCCAGGGATATACGCAGTATTTT
>TRBV21-1|NA|TRBJ2-7|NA
CASSPPAQSYEQYF
TGTGCCAGCAGCCCTCCCGCACAGTCCTACGAGCAGTACTTC
>TRBV5-1|NA|TRBJ2-5|NA
CASSLTQQETQYF
TGCGCCAGCAGCTTGACGCAGCAAGAGACCCAGTACTTC
>TRBV6-5|NA|TRBJ1-2|TRBD1
CASSYSRDSYGYTF
TGTGCCAGCAGTTATTCCCGGGACAGCTATGGCTACACCTTC
>TRBV10-1|NA|TRBJ2-5|NA
CASSGIGSGETQYF
TGCGCCAGCAGTGGAATCGGGAGCGGTGAGACCCAGTACTTC
>TRBV10-1|NA|TRBJ2-5|NA
CASSRDLETQYF
TGCGCCAGCAGTCGAGATTTAGAGACCCAGTACTTC
>TRBV4-1|NA|TRBJ2-1|NA
CASSRPLDNEQFF
TGCGCCAGCAGCCGACCACTAGACAATGAGCAGTTCTTC
>TRBV6-5|NA|TRBJ1-6|NA
CASGQNLGNSPLHF
TGTGCCAGCGGACAAAATTTGGGGAACTCACCCCTCCACTTT
>TRBV10-1|NA|TRBJ2-1|TRBD2
CASSDGGLEQFF
TGCGCCAGCAGCGATGGGGGACTAGAGCAGTTCTTC
>TRBV12-3/TRBV12-4|NA|TRBJ1-2|NA
CASSQGGYGYTF
TGTGCCAGCAGCCAAGGGGGTTATGGCTACACCTTC
>TRBV6-2/TRBV6-3|once|TRBJ2-7|TRBD2
CASSGGLAGYEQYF
TGTGCCAGCAGCGGCGGACTAGCGGGATACGAGCAGTACTTC
>TRBV3-1/TRBV3-2|NA|TRBJ2-1|NA
CASSWGDGGHNEQFF
TGTGCCAGCAGCTGGGGGGACGGAGGTCACAATGAGCAGTTCTTC
>TRBV2|NA|TRBJ2-1|TRBD2
CASSWREAGEQFF
TGTGCCAGCAGTTGGCGGGAGGCGGGTGAGCAGTTCTTC
>TRBV12-5|NA|TRBJ1-3|NA
CASGLNRTPSGNTIYF
TGTGCTAGTGGTTTGAACAGGACCCCCTCTGGAAACACCATATATTTT
>TRBV6-5|NA|TRBJ2-3|TRBD2
CASSRLAGRDTQYF
TGTGCCAGCAGTAGACTAGCGGGAAGGGATACGCAGTATTTT
>TRBV9|NA|TRBJ2-2|NA
CASNRIAGDTGELFF
TGTGCCAGCAACCGTATAGCAGGGGACACCGGGGAGCTGTTTTTT
>TRBV3-1/TRBV3-2|few|TRBJ1-1|NA
CASSQVRGTEAFF
TGTGCCAGCAGCCAAGTCCGGGGTACTGAAGCTTTCTTT
>TRBV19|NA|TRBJ1-1|NA
CASSIGAGLTEAFF
TGTGCCAGTAGTATAGGGGCAGGGCTCACTGAAGCTTTCTTT
>TRBV7-8|NA|TRBJ1-1|NA
CASSLTRNTEAFF
TGTGCCAGCAGCTTAACCAGGAACACTGAAGCTTTCTTT
>TRBV5-1|NA|TRBJ1-1|NA
CASSLEAGPSTEAFF
TGCGCCAGCAGCTTGGAAGCAGGGCCTAGCACTGAAGCTTTCTTT
>TRBV3-1/TRBV3-2|NA|TRBJ2-5|TRBD2
CASSQDSSGRVETQYF
TGTGCCAGCAGCCAAGATTCGAGCGGGAGGGTGGAGACCCAGTACTTC
>TRBV25-1|NA|TRBJ1-1|NA
CATRSQRNTEAFF
TGTGCCACCCGGTCTCAAAGGAACACTGAAGCTTTCTTT
>TRBV12-5|NA|TRBJ1-3|NA
CASGLVLGRLGNTIYF
TGTGCTAGTGGTTTGGTACTAGGACGTTTGGGAAACACCATATATTTT
>TRBV5-1|NA|TRBJ2-1|TRBD2
CARCGEGGAHNEQFF
TGCGCCAGGTGCGGGGAGGGAGGGGCCCACAATGAGCAGTTCTTC
>TRBV28|few|TRBJ2-7|TRBD1
CASSWTGGFDEQYF
TGTGCCAGCAGTTGGACAGGGGGCTTCGACGAGCAGTACTTC
>TRBV18|NA|TRBJ1-2|NA
CASSRGQTNYGYTF
TGTGCCAGCTCCCGCGGACAGACTAACTATGGCTACACCTTC
>TRBV18|NA|TRBJ1-4|NA
CASSPRGREKLFF
TGTGCCAGCTCACCGAGAGGGAGGGAAAAACTGTTTTTT
>TRBV27|NA|TRBJ1-5|NA
CASSGGYSNQPQHF
TGTGCCAGCAGCGGGGGATATAGCAATCAGCCCCAGCATTTT
>TRBV9|few|TRBJ2-7|NA
CASSVGGGNSYEQYF
TGTGCCAGCAGCGTAGGAGGCGGCAACTCCTACGAGCAGTACTTC
>TRBV11-2|NA|TRBJ2-2|NA
CASSPGNTGELFF
TGTGCCAGCAGCCCGGGGAACACCGGGGAGCTGTTTTTT
>TRBV7-6|NA|TRBJ2-1|TRBD1
CASRDRGYNEQFF
TGTGCCAGCCGGGACAGGGGCTACAATGAGCAGTTCTTC
>TRBV28|NA|TRBJ1-6|TRBD1
CASSTTGGGISPLHF
TGTGCCAGCAGCACGACAGGGGGCGGTATTTCACCCCTCCACTTT
>TRBV11-3|NA|TRBJ1-6|TRBD1
CASSSQGDSPLHF
TGTGCCAGCAGCTCCCAGGGGGACTCACCCCTCCACTTT
>TRBV7-2|NA|TRBJ2-3|NA
CASSPGGDTQYF
TGTGCCAGCAGTCCCGGGGGAGATACGCAGTATTTT
>TRBV7-2|NA|TRBJ2-7|TRBD2
CASSYTGTSGSYEQYF
TGTGCCAGCAGCTATACCGGGACTAGCGGCTCCTACGAGCAGTACTTC
>TRBV18|NA|TRBJ2-7|TRBD2
CASSPGTSGRSPTYEQYF
TGTGCCAGCTCACCGGGGACTAGCGGGAGATCCCCCACCTACGAGCAGTACTTC
>TRBV5-6|NA|TRBJ1-1|NA
CASSPRQSEAFF
TGTGCCAGCAGCCCCAGACAGAGTGAAGCTTTCTTT
>TRBV7-8|NA|TRBJ2-5|NA
CASSLFGGQETQYF
TGTGCCAGCAGCTTATTTGGCGGACAAGAGACCCAGTACTTC
>TRBV6-6|NA|TRBJ2-7|TRBD2
CASSPLSTSGVSYEQYF
TGTGCCAGCAGTCCCCTCTCGACTAGCGGAGTATCCTACGAGCAGTACTTC
>TRBV7-3|NA|TRBJ2-3|TRBD2
CASSLTGAGGPTDTQYF
TGTGCCAGCAGCTTAACGGGGGCGGGAGGGCCCACAGATACGCAGTATTTT
>TRBV15|NA|TRBJ2-7|TRBD2
CATSRGGGESYEQYF
TGTGCCACCAGCAGGGGCGGGGGGGAATCCTACGAGCAGTACTTC
>TRBV25-1|medium-sized|TRBJ1-5|NA
CASSESGSNQPQHF
TGTGCCAGCAGTGAATCGGGTAGCAATCAGCCCCAGCATTTT
>TRBV5-1|NA|TRBJ2-1|NA
CASSAGPAGEQFF
TGCGCCAGCAGCGCGGGCCCTGCGGGGGAGCAGTTCTTC
>TRBV11-2|once|TRBJ2-5|TRBD2
CASSLVRAGGPEGETQYF
TGTGCCAGCAGCTTAGTGCGAGCGGGAGGGCCTGAGGGAGAGACCCAGTACTTC
>TRBV28|NA|TRBJ1-4|NA
CASSFLGANEKLFF
TGTGCCAGCAGTTTCTTAGGGGCTAATGAAAAACTGTTTTTT